The 18 T cell receptor beta chains presented below share a single source sample, sequenced in a study of blood T cell repertoires in COVID-19. Libraries were prepared by immunoSEQ multiplex PCR; TCRdb keeps only in-frame clonotypes and omits some of them. The repertoire holds 140,000 to 150,000 clones, with around 90% as singletons. The sequenced sample consisted of peripheral blood. Source of these receptors: a man between 65 and 79 years old with acute or convalescent COVID-19.

CDR3 protein: CASSRGSAATEAFF. The CDR3 DNA is TGTGCCAGCAGCCGAGGGTCAGCAGCCACTGAAGCTTTCTTT. The rearrangement links TRBV4-2 to TRBJ1-1, with D unresolved. The CDR3 spans 14 residues. V was trimmed by 4 bases and J by 4 bases, leaving 13 bases between them. Germline V gene sequence: CDR1 LGHNA, CDR2 YNFKEQ.

The chain combines TRBV15 with TRBJ1-1; D gene uncertain. Per germline, CDR1 LNHNV and CDR2 YYDKDF (reference sequence). With 4 bases removed from V and 1 base from J, the gap between germline ends came to 16 bases. This CDR3 has 16 residues. The CDR3 DNA reads TGTGCCACCAGCACTTCCCACCCGGGGAGGAACACTGAAGCTTTCTTT. It translates to CATSTSHPGRNTEAFF.

J is TRBJ1-1 and V is TRBV3-1 (or the pseudogene TRBV3-2); the D is unclear. Per the germline V gene, CDR1 is LGHDT and CDR2 is YNNKEL (reference sequence). The length of the CDR3 is 14 residues. Between the trimmed V and J ends, which lost 2 bases and 7 bases, there was a span of 14 bases. CDR3 DNA sequence: TGTGCCAGCAGCCAAAATAAGAGGGAGCTTGAAGCTTTCTTT. Residues: CASSQNKRELEAFF.

V gene TRBV19 combines with J gene TRBJ2-7; 8 bases align to TRBD1. From germline, CDR1 is LNHDA and CDR2 SQIVND (reference sequence). The CDR3 length is 15 residues. V was pared by 1 base and J by 4 bases, with 6 bases of the junction left unmatched. CDR3 coding DNA: TGTGCCAGTAGTATAGGGAGGACAGGGTCTTACGAGCAGTACTTC. Translation: CASSIGRTGSYEQYF.

This clone is a singleton in its sample. V gene TRBV3-1 (or the pseudogene TRBV3-2) combines with J gene TRBJ1-4; a weak D match, TRBD1 (6 bases). This CDR3 comprises 13 residues. The V gene's germline CDR1 is LGHDT and CDR2 YNNKEL (reference sequence). Trimming stripped 4 bases from V and 11 bases from J, with 14 bases between. The CDR3, as DNA: TGTGCCAGCAGCCTGAAACAGGGATCCAAACTGTTTTTT. Translating gives CASSLKQGSKLFF.

J is TRBJ1-1 and V is TRBV7-2, with 7 bases aligning to TRBD1. The CDR3 loop spans 15 amino acids. CDR1 is SGHTA, CDR2 FQGNSA, per germline. With V trimmed by 4 bases and J by 3 bases, 8 bases remained unmatched. CDR3 in amino acids: CASSYRQGRDTEAFF. CDR3 sequence (DNA): TGTGCCAGCAGCTACCGACAGGGCCGGGACACTGAAGCTTTCTTT.

The rearrangement joins TRBV3-1 (or the pseudogene TRBV3-2) to TRBJ2-3; D possibly corresponds to TRBD1 (6 bases). V lost 4 bases and J lost 0, with 14 bases in between. Germline lookup yields CDR1 LGHDT and CDR2 YNNKEL (reference sequence). The CDR3 has 16 amino acids. CDR3 sequence reads: CASSRTGFSSTDTQYF. The CDR3 DNA is TGTGCCAGCAGCCGAACAGGGTTTTCTAGCACAGATACGCAGTATTTT.

The chain's CDR3 is CASSLALPDRAGREAFF. For the CDR3, the DNA is TGTGCCAGCAGCTTAGCCCTCCCGGACAGGGCGGGGAGGGAAGCTTTCTTT. The rearrangement uses TRBV13 and TRBJ1-1, with 8 bases lining up with TRBD1. Germline trimming cut 1 base from V and 8 bases from J; bases unmatched to any gene: 15. The CDR3 is 17 residues long. Germline-derived CDR1 and CDR2 are PRHDT and FYEKMQ (reference sequence).

The chain combines TRBV11-2 with TRBJ2-5; perhaps TRBD1 as D (5 bases). Looked up from germline, CDR1 is SGHAT and CDR2 is FQNNGV. V lost 2 bases and J 5 bases, leaving 12 bases between the germline ends. The CDR3 runs 14 residues. CDR3 sequence: CASSLNPGQETQYF. CDR3 nucleotide sequence: TGTGCCAGCAGCTTAAACCCAGGGCAGGAGACCCAGTACTTC.

This chain joins TRBV5-8 and TRBJ1-5; TRBD1 matches at 11 bases. Germline CDR1 reads SGHTS; CDR2 reads YDEGEE. With 0 bases clipped from V and 0 bases from J, the junction kept 11 bases outside the gene matches. This CDR3 region has 20 residues. The CDR3: CASSLGTGTGGTGSNQPQHF. The CDR3 region has the DNA TGTGCCAGCAGCTTGGGTACCGGGACAGGGGGAACCGGTAGCAATCAGCCCCAGCATTTT.

The chain employs TRBV29-1 and TRBJ1-2, with D possibly TRBD1 on 5 matching bases. Trimming took 3 bases from V and 4 from J, leaving 9 bases between them. Germline CDR1 is SQVTM and CDR2 is ANQGSEA. The CDR3 is 12 amino acids. CDR3 in amino acids: CSVDRDSYGYTF. CDR3 DNA sequence: TGCAGCGTTGATCGGGACTCCTATGGCTACACCTTC.

The chain has TRBV5-5 and TRBJ2-7; 8 nucleotides align to TRBD1. Trimming cost V 4 bases and J 4 bases; bases outside gene matches: 10. CDR3 length equals 15 residues. Per the germline V gene, CDR1 is SGHKS and CDR2 is YYEKEE (reference sequence). CDR3 in amino acids: CASSPLSGQGYEQYF. In DNA, the CDR3 is TGTGCCAGCAGCCCCCTTAGTGGACAGGGTTACGAGCAGTACTTC.

This clone was detected only a few times. The chain has TRBV5-1 and TRBJ1-2; D is possibly TRBD1 (6 bases). V lost 2 bases and J lost 1, with 9 bases in between. The CDR3 spans 14 residues. Germline values: CDR1 SGHRS, CDR2 YFSETQ. CDR3 amino acids: CASSLGGSNYGYTF. As DNA, the CDR3 is TGCGCCAGCAGCTTAGGGGGAAGTAACTATGGCTACACCTTC. Together with reference TRBV5-1 and TRBJ1-2, the CDR3 gives the full variable domain: KAGVTQTPRYLIKTRGQQVTLSCSPISGHRSVSWYQQTPGQGLQFLFEYFSETQRNKGNFPGRFSGRQFSNSRSEMNVSTLELGDSALYLCASSLGGSNYGYTFGSGTRLTVV.

CDR3 in amino acids: CASSLRGGDIETQYF. DNA of the CDR3: TGTGCCAGCAGCTTGCGGGGGGGTGATATAGAGACCCAGTACTTC. This sequence joins TRBV5-6 and TRBJ2-5; TRBD2 agrees at 8 bases. V lost 1 base and J lost 4; bases outside the gene matches: 6. CDR1 and CDR2 (germline): SGHDT, YYEEEE. The CDR3 runs 15 residues.

In its sample, this clone was seen a few times. The rearrangement uses TRBV28 and TRBJ1-5; D remains unclear. Germline-derived CDR1 and CDR2 are MDHEN and SYDVKM. The CDR3 length is 16 residues. The V and J ends lost 4 bases and 4 bases respectively, with 17 bases between them. The CDR3 bases are TGTGCCAGCAGTTCCCCGGGAGGAACGGGGAATCAGCCCCAGCATTTT. Translated, it gives CASSSPGGTGNQPQHF. The whole variable domain, filled in from reference TRBV28 and TRBJ1-5, reads DVKVTQSSRYLVKRTGEKVFLECVQDMDHENMFWYRQDPGLGLRLIYFSYDVKMKEKGDIPEGYSVSREKKERFSLILESASTNQTSMYLCASSSPGGTGNQPQHFGDGTRLSIL.

This clone was detected only once. The CDR3 nucleotides read TGTGCCAGCAGCTCATCCCGGGACAGCCTCATATATGGCTACACCTTC. Protein product: CASSSSRDSLIYGYTF. The chain uses TRBV11-3 and TRBJ1-2, with TRBD1 matching over 7 bases. This CDR3 has 16 amino acids. The junction had 13 bases not matched to a gene; V was cut back by 4 bases and J by 5 bases. Germline CDR1 SGHNT, CDR2 YENEEA. The variable domain in full, with the rest retrieved from reference TRBV11-3 and TRBJ1-2, is EAGVVQSPRYKIIEKKQPVAFWCNPISGHNTLYWYLQNLGQGPELLIRYENEEAVDDSQLPKDRFSAERLKGVDSTLKIQPAELGDSAVYLCASSSSRDSLIYGYTFGSGTRLTVV.

V is TRBV28 and J is TRBJ1-6, with D maybe TRBD1 (6 bases). Trimming took off 7 bases at V and 6 bases at J, with 13 bases between the two ends. CDR3 size: 14 residues. Germline V gives CDR1 MDHEN, CDR2 SYDVKM. CDR3 amino acids: CASTKDSSNSPLHF. Written as DNA, the CDR3 is TGTGCCAGCACAAAGGACAGTAGTAATTCACCCCTCCACTTT.

V gene TRBV28 combines with J gene TRBJ1-6, with D maybe TRBD1 (5 bases). V lost 3 bases to trimming and J lost 8 bases, with 17 bases between them. CDR1 is MDHEN and CDR2 is SYDVKM in the germline V gene. The CDR3 sequence is 16 residues long. Written as DNA, the CDR3 is TGTGCCAGCAGTTTGGTAGGCGGGGGAAGAGATTCACCCCTCCACTTT. Translation gives CASSLVGGGRDSPLHF.